The table lists the clone carrying this T cell receptor (beta chain) with a few counts. The CDR3 covers 18 residues. Germline V gives CDR1 SGHVS, CDR2 FNYEAQ. V shed 0 bases and J 4 bases; nucleotides not matched to a gene: 7. RNA transcripts were the template, and TCR beta CDR3 regions were amplified from them. Investigators did first-round RT-PCR with HTBI primers, then second-round multiplex PCR. A single record per CDR3 protein comes from TCRdb applying MiXCR to the multiplex PCR reads. The sample includes 200,000 to 250,000 distinct CDR3 sequences, 40% to 50% seen only once; the top ten take 40% to 55%. A diagnosis was made from clinical symptoms together with serum thyroxine, TRAb, thyroid ultrasound and orbital computed tomography. Isolation of PBMCs was performed using over 9.5 ml of fresh peripheral blood. The source of the sample is a study of Graves' ophthalmopathy and Graves' hyperthyroidism.

This clonotype was sampled from an adult man with Graves' ophthalmopathy. The rearrangement joins TRBV7-6 to TRBJ2-6, with TRBD1 matching 9 bases. The sequenced material came from peripheral blood. This chain's CDR3 is CASSLALQGATGANVLTF. CDR3 DNA: TGTGCCAGCAGCTTAGCTCTACAGGGGGCCACCGGGGCCAACGTCCTGACTTTC.